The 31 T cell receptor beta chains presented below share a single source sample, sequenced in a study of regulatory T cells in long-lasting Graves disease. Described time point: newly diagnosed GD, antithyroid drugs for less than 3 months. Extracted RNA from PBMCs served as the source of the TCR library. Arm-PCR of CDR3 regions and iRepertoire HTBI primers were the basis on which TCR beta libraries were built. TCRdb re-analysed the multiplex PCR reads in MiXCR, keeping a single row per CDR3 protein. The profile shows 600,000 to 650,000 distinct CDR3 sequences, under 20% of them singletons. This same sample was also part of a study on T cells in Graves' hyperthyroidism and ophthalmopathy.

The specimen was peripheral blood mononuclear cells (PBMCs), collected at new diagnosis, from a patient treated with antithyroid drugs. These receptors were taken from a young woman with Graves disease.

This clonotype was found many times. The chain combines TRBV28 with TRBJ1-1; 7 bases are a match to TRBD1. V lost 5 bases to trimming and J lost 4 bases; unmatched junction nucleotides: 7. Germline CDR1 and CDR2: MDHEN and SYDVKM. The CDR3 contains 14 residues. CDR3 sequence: CASSAYRGVTEAFF. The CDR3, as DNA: TGTGCCAGCAGTGCCTACAGGGGAGTCACTGAAGCTTTCTTT.

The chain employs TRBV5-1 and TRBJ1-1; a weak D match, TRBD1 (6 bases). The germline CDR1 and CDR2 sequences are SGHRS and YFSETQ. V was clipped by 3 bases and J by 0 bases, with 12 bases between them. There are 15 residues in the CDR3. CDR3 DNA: TGCGCCAGCAGCTCAGGGACAACAATGAACACTGAAGCTTTCTTT. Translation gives CASSSGTTMNTEAFF.

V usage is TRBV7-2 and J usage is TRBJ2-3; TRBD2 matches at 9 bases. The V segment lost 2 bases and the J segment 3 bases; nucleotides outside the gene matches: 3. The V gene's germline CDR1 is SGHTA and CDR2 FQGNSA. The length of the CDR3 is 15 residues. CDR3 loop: CASSLNLAGTDTQYF. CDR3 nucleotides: TGTGCCAGCAGCTTAAACCTAGCGGGGACAGATACGCAGTATTTT.

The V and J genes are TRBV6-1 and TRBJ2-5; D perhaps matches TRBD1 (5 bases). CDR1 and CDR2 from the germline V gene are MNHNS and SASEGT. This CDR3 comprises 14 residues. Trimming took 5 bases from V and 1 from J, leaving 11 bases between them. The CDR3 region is CASSTQGFQETQYF. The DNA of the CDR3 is TGTGCCAGCAGTACTCAGGGTTTCCAAGAGACCCAGTACTTC.

This CDR3 reads CASSIIADQPQHF. The CDR3 coding sequence is TGTGCCAGTAGTATAATTGCGGATCAGCCCCAGCATTTT. The chain employs TRBV19 and TRBJ1-5; D is unresolved. V was shortened by 2 bases and J by 5 bases, with 7 bases between the two germline ends. The CDR3 is made up of 13 amino acids. Germline-derived CDR1 and CDR2 are LNHDA and SQIVND (reference sequence).

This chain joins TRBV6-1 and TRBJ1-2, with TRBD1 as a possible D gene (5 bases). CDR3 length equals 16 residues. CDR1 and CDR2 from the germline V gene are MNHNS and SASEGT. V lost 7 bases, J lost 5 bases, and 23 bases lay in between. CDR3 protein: CASTSKQAEKRYGYTF. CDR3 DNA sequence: TGTGCCAGCACTTCGAAACAGGCGGAGAAGAGGTATGGCTACACCTTC.

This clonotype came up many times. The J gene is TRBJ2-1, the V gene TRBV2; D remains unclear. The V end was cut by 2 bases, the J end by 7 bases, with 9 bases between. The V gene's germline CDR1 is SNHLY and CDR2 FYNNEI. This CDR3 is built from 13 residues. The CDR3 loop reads CASSESVKNEQFF. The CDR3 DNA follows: TGTGCCAGCAGTGAATCTGTAAAAAATGAGCAGTTCTTC.

The CDR3 sequence: CASSLSGTSGRRYNEQFF. The CDR3 coding sequence is TGCGCCAGCAGCTTGTCCGGGACTAGCGGGAGACGCTACAATGAGCAGTTCTTC. The V gene is TRBV5-1, the J gene TRBJ2-1, with 14 bases matching TRBD2. The CDR3 sequence is 18 residues long. V shed 1 base and J 3 bases; nucleotides not matched to a gene: 6. Germline values: CDR1 SGHRS, CDR2 YFSETQ.

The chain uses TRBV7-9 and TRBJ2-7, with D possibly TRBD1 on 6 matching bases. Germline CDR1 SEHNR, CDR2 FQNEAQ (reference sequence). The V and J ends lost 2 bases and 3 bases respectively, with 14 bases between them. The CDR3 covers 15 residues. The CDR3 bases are TGTGCCAGCAGCTTATCTACAGGGAAATTCTACGAGCAGTACTTC. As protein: CASSLSTGKFYEQYF. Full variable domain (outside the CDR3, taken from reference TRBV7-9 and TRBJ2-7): DTGVSQNPRHKITKRGQNVTFRCDPISEHNRLYWYRQTLGQGPEFLTYFQNEAQLEKSRLLSDRFSAERPKGSFSTLEIQRTEQGDSAMYLCASSLSTGKFYEQYFGPGTRLTVT.

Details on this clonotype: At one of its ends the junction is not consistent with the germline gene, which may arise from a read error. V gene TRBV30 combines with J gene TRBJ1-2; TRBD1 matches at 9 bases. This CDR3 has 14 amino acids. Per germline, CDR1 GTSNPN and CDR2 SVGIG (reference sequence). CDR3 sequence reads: CARGYNRGLYGYTF. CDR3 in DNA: TGCGCCAGAGGGTACAACAGGGGGCTCTATGGCTACACCTTC.

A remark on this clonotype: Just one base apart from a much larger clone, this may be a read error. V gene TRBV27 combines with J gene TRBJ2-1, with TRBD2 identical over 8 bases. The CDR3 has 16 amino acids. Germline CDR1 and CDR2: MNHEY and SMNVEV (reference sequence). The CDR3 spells CASSLGAGEIYNEQLF. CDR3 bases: TGTGCCAGCAGTTTGGGAGCGGGAGAGATCTACAATGAGCAGCTCTTC.

CDR3 residues: CASSSTRGRSTEAFF. In DNA, the CDR3 is TGTGCCAGCAGTTCCACCCGGGGCAGGTCCACTGAAGCTTTCTTT. The chain recombines TRBV6-5 with TRBJ1-1, with D perhaps matching TRBD1 (5 bases). The CDR3 is made up of 15 amino acids. Germline lookup yields CDR1 MNHEY and CDR2 SVGAGI. Trimming took 4 bases from V and 4 from J, leaving 16 bases between them.

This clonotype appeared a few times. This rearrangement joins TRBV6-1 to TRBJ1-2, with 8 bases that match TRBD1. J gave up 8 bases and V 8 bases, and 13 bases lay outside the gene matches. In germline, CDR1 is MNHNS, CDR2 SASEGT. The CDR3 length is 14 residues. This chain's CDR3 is CASSERQGMDGYTF. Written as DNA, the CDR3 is TGTGCCAGCTCGGAGAGACAGGGGATGGACGGCTACACCTTC.

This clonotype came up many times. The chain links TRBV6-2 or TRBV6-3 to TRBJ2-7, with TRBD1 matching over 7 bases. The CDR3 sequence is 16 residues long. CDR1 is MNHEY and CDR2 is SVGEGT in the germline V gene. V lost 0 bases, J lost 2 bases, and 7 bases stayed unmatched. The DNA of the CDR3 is TGTGCCAGCAGTTACTCGATCGGGACAGCGACCTACGAGCAGTACTTC. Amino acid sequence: CASSYSIGTATYEQYF.

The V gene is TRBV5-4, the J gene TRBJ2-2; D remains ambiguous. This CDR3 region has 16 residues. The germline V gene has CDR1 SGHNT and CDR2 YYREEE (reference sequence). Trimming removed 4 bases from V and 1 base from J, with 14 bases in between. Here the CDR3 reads CASSISTSLNTGELFF. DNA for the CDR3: TGTGCCAGCAGCATTTCTACCTCTTTGAACACCGGGGAGCTGTTTTTT.

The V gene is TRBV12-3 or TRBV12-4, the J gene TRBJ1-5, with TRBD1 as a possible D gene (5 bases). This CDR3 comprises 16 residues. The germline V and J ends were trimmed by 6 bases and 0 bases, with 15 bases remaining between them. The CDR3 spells CASRHGARYSNQPQHF. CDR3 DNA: TGTGCCAGCAGACACGGGGCACGCTATAGCAATCAGCCCCAGCATTTT.

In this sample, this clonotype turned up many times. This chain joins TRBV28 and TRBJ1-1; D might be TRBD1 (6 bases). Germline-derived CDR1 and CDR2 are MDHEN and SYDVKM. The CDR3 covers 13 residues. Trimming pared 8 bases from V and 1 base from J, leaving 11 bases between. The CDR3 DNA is TGTGCCAGCGGGGGACACCAGAACACTGAAGCTTTCTTT. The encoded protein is CASGGHQNTEAFF.

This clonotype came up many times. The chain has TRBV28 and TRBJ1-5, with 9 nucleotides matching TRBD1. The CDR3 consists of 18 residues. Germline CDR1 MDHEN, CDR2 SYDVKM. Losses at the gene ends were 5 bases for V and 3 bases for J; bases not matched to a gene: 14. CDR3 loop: CASSPFKRTGEINQPQHF. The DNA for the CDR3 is TGTGCCAGCAGTCCCTTTAAACGGACAGGGGAGATCAATCAGCCCCAGCATTTT.

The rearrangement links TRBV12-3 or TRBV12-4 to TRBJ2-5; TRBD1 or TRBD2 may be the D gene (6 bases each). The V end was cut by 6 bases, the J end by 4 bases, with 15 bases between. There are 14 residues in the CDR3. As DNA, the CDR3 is TGTGCCAGCAGCCCTGGATCGGGGGCAGAGACCCAGTACTTC. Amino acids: CASSPGSGAETQYF.

CDR3 region: CASSQGRAGGYNEQFF. The DNA of the CDR3 is TGCGCCAGCAGCCAAGGTCGCGCGGGAGGCTACAATGAGCAGTTCTTC. The chain uses TRBV5-1 and TRBJ2-1, with TRBD2 identical over 8 bases. Germline V gene sequence: CDR1 SGHRS, CDR2 YFSETQ. With V trimmed by 4 bases and J by 3 bases, 9 bases remained unmatched. CDR3 length: 16 residues.

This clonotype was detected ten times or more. CDR3 in DNA: TGTGCCAGCAGCTTAGTAGTCCTAGCGGGCTACAATGAGCAGTTCTTC. This gives the protein CASSLVVLAGYNEQFF. This chain connects TRBV7-2 to TRBJ2-1, with 8 bases identical to TRBD2. V lost 1 base and J lost 3; bases outside the gene matches: 5. The CDR3 sequence is 16 residues long. The germline V gene encodes CDR1 SGHTA and CDR2 FQGNSA.

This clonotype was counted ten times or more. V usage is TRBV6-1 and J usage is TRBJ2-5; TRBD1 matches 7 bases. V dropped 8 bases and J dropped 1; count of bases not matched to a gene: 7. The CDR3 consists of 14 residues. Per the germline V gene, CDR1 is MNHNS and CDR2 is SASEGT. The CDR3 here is CASGTGQSQETQYF. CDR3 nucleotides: TGTGCCAGCGGAACGGGACAGTCCCAAGAGACCCAGTACTTC.

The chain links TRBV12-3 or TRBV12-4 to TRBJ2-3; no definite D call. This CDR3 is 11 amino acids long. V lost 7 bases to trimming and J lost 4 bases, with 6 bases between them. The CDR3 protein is CASTSADTQYF. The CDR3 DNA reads TGTGCCAGCACCTCCGCAGATACGCAGTATTTT.

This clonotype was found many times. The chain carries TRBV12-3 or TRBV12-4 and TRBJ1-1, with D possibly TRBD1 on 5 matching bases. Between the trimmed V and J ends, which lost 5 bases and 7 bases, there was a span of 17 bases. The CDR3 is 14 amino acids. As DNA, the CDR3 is TGTGCCAGCAGTCCGGGGGGATGGGGAGTTGAAGCTTTCTTT. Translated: CASSPGGWGVEAFF.

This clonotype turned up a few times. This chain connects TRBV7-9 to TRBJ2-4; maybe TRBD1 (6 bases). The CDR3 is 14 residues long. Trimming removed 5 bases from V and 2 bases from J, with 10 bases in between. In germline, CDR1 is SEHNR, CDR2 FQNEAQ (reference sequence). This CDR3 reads CASSRTGTKNIQYF. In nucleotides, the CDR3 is TGTGCCAGCAGCCGAACAGGGACCAAAAACATTCAGTACTTC.

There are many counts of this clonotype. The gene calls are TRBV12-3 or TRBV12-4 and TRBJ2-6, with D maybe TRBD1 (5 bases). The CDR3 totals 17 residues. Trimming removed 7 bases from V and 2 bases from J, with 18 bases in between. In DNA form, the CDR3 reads TGTGCCAGCACCCCTAATGGGGCGCCCCCTGGGGCCAACGTCCTGACTTTC. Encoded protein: CASTPNGAPPGANVLTF.

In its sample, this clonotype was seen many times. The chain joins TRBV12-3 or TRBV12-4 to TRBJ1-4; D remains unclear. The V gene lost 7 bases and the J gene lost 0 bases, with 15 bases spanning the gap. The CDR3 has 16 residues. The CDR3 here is CASKWLGPSTNEKLFF. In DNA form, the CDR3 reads TGTGCCAGCAAGTGGCTCGGGCCCTCAACTAATGAAAAACTGTTTTTT.

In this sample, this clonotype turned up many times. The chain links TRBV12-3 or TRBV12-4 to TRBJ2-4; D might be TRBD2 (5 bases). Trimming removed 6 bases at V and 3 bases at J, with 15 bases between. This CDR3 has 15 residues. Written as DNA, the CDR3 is TGTGCCAGCAGCCCAGCCTGGAGGCTCAAAAACATTCAGTACTTC. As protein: CASSPAWRLKNIQYF.

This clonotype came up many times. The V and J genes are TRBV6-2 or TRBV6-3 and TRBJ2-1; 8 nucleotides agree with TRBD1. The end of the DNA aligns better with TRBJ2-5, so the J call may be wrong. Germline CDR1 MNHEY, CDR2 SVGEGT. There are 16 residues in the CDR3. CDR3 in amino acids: CASSYNGRGPRETQYF. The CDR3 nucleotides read TGTGCCAGCAGTTATAATGGCAGGGGGCCCCGAGAGACCCAGTACTTC.

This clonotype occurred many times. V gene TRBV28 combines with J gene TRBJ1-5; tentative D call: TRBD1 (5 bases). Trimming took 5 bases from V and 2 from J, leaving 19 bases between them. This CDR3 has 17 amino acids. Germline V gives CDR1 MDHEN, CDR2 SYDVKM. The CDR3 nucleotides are TGTGCCAGCAGTCTCTCCTCCGCGTCGGGGCGCAATCAGCCCCAGCATTTT. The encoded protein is CASSLSSASGRNQPQHF.

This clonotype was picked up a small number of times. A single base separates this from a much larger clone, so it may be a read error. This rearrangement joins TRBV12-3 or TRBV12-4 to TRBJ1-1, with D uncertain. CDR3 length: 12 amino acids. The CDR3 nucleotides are TGTGCCAGCAGTTTAGTGCCGCATGAAGCTCTCTTT. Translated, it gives CASSLVPHEALF.